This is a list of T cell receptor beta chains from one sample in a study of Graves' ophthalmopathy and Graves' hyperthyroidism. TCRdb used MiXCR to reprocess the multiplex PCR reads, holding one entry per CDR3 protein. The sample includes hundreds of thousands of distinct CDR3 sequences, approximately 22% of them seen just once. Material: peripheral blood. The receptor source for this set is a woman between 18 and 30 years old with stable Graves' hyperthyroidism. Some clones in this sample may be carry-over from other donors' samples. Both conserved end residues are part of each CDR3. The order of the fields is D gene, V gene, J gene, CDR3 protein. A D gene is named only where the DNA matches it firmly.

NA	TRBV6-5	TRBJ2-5	CASSYGKSGSQETQYF
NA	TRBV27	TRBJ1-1	CASSPLTWGPETEAFF
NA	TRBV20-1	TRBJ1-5	CSARGVGNQPQHF
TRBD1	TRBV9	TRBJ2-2	CASSANTGGWNTGELFF
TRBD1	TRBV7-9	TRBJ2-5	CASSAGDRTRYF
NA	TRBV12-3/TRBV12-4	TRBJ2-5	CASSLAGGGEETQYF
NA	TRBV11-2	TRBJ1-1	CASSLGRGPMNTEAFF
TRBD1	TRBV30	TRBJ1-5	CAWNTDRVHQPQHF
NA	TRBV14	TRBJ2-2	CASSPRITGELFF
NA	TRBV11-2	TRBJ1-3	CASSSPRALWGNTIYF
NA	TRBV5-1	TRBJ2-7	CASSLDPFYEQYF
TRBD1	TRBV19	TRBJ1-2	CASSMGQAGYGYTF
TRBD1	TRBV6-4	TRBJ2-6	CASRDRQTRSGANVLTF
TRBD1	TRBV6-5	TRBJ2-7	CASRRIPGQGSSEQYF
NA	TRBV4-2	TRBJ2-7	CASSQNDELGYEQYF
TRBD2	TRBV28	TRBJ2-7	CASRILAGEAYEQYF
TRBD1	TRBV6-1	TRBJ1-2	CASTDGGQGYGYTF
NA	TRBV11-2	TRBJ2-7	CASSLLPGVDIYEQYF
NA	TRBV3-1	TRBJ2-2	CASSPRLGTGELFF
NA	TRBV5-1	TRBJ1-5	CASSLDTGTQPQHF
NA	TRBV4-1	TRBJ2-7	CASSQESTFGYEQYF
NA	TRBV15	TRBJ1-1	CATSRDFLQTEAFF
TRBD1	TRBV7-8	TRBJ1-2	CASSLARDRDGYTF
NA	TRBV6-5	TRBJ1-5	CASSSGNGNQPQHF
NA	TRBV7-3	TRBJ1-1	CASSLSGFGDTEAFF
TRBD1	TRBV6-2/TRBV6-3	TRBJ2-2	CASSYYRQGTGELFF
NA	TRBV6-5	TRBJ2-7	CATTAGRLLDEQYF
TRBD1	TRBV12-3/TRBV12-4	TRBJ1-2	CASSTRTGGARGYTF
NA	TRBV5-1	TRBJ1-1	CASSRRDFGSEAFF
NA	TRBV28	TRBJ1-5	CASSQGGGDQPQHF
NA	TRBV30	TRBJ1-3	CASDGPLGNTIYF
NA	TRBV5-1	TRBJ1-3	CASSPGQILANTIYF
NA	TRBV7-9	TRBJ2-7	CASSLAGWDEQYF
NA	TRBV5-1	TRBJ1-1	CASSLVAGALNTEAFF
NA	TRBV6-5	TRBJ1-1	CASSYTPEQETEAFF
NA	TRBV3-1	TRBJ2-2	CASSQGAAMFF
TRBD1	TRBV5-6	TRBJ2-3	CASSLAGQYFTDTQYF
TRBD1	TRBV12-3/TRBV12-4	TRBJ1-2	CASRRQGSYGYTF
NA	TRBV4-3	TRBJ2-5	CASSQDLEETQYF
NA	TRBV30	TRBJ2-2	CAWSRQEPGELFF
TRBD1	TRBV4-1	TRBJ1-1	CASSRGGLAFF
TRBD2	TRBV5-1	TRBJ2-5	CASSYQRESQETQYF
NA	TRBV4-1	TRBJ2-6	CASSQDRGLMGLTGANVLTF
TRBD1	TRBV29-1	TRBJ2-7	CSVGPRQGAYEQYF
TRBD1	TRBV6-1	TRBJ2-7	CASSEGGTGEVF
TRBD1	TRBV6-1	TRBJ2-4	CASSEYLDRLNKNIQYF
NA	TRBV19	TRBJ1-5	CAAGMGQPQHF
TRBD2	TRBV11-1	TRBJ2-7	CASSLGASGRAPRGEQYF
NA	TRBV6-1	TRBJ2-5	CASTQLRGREETQYF
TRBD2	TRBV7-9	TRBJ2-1	CATGAGGRNEQFF
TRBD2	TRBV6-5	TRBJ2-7	CASSLGLAGFEQYF
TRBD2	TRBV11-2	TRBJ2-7	CASSMTSGAPYEQYF
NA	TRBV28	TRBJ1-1	CASRHTAGRAYVTEAFF
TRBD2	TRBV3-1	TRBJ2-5	CASSSPAGGQETQYF
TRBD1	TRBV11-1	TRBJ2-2	CASSSSGQGVTGELFF
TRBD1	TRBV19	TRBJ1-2	CATSGLGQANYGYTF
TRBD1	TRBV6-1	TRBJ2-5	CASRDRLAGTQYF
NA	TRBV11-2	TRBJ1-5	CASSLGEAAGTQPQHF
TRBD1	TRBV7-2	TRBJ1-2	CASSRGLQGDYGFTF
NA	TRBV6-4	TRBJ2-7	CASAFGTYEQYF